Listed below are T cell receptor beta chains from one sample, sequenced in a study of OX40 agonist ivuxolimab in advanced cancers. TCRdb keeps only in-frame clones here, not all; method: immunoSEQ multiplex PCR. The sample has tens of thousands of clones, just over 85% seen once. The sample consisted of CD4+ or CD8+ T cells sorted from blood, taken in a trial of the OX40 agonist ivuxolimab. These receptors were obtained from an adult with an advanced solid tumor such as melanoma, head and neck, liver or kidney cancer. Each CDR3 is given without its conserved first and last residue. D genes are given only for firm matches. For some rows the clone size is stated as once, few or many, or as a class when expanded; others skip it.

clone_size: .; d_call: TRBD2; v_call: TRBV6-1; cdr3_aa: ASSEWTSGGQGTQY
clone_size: .; d_call: TRBD2; v_call: TRBV18; cdr3_aa: ASSPGGSDGTQY
clone_size: .; d_call: .; v_call: TRBV27; cdr3_aa: ASSLKDTNTGELF
clone_size: .; d_call: .; v_call: TRBV7-2; cdr3_aa: ASSLVLTGELF
clone_size: .; d_call: .; v_call: TRBV18; cdr3_aa: ASSPGSYEQY
clone_size: .; d_call: .; v_call: TRBV14; cdr3_aa: ASSQTTRFPLH
clone_size: .; d_call: TRBD1; v_call: TRBV9; cdr3_aa: ASSVEERTGAGDTQY
clone_size: .; d_call: .; v_call: TRBV25-1; cdr3_aa: ASSWQARPDTQY
clone_size: .; d_call: .; v_call: TRBV27; cdr3_aa: ASSLNWRQVNEQF
clone_size: .; d_call: .; v_call: TRBV11-3; cdr3_aa: ASSSRHNEQF
clone_size: .; d_call: .; v_call: TRBV18; cdr3_aa: ASSPDETQY
clone_size: .; d_call: .; v_call: TRBV7-9; cdr3_aa: ASSGAGAEAF
clone_size: .; d_call: TRBD1; v_call: TRBV7-2; cdr3_aa: ASSLRQGDQPQH
clone_size: .; d_call: TRBD1; v_call: TRBV5-4; cdr3_aa: ASSLVSGGNEAF
clone_size: .; d_call: .; v_call: TRBV28; cdr3_aa: ATSVLVSPLH
clone_size: .; d_call: .; v_call: TRBV18; cdr3_aa: ASSLKGEPGNTIY
clone_size: .; d_call: TRBD2; v_call: TRBV2; cdr3_aa: ASKGGSKETQY
clone_size: .; d_call: .; v_call: TRBV11-3; cdr3_aa: ASSLGQNYGYT
clone_size: .; d_call: .; v_call: TRBV7-9; cdr3_aa: ASSLAQQRTPSD
clone_size: .; d_call: .; v_call: TRBV6-6; cdr3_aa: ASSSRGKTEAF
clone_size: many; d_call: .; v_call: TRBV7-2; cdr3_aa: ASSLSGQLNQPQH
clone_size: .; d_call: .; v_call: TRBV19; cdr3_aa: ASSSGRFEETQY
clone_size: .; d_call: .; v_call: TRBV5-4; cdr3_aa: ASSQQETQY
clone_size: .; d_call: TRBD2; v_call: TRBV5-6; cdr3_aa: ASSPLAETYNEQF
clone_size: once; d_call: .; v_call: TRBV4-1; cdr3_aa: ASSQTSSGANVLT
clone_size: .; d_call: TRBD1; v_call: TRBV6-5; cdr3_aa: ASSYDRGRDTEAF
clone_size: .; d_call: .; v_call: TRBV6-1; cdr3_aa: ASSLGLERNQPQH
clone_size: .; d_call: TRBD1; v_call: TRBV6-5; cdr3_aa: ASSYRGGSSYEQY
clone_size: .; d_call: .; v_call: TRBV19; cdr3_aa: ASSRQGRYGYT
clone_size: .; d_call: .; v_call: TRBV20-1; cdr3_aa: SAEGNEQF
clone_size: few; d_call: .; v_call: TRBV19; cdr3_aa: ATTWTSSANYGYT
clone_size: .; d_call: .; v_call: TRBV11-2; cdr3_aa: ASRVDLGNYGYT
clone_size: .; d_call: .; v_call: TRBV28; cdr3_aa: ASSLAGGNQPQH
clone_size: .; d_call: .; v_call: TRBV7-8; cdr3_aa: ASSLNNEQF
clone_size: .; d_call: TRBD2; v_call: TRBV7-6; cdr3_aa: ASSRTSGSYEQY
clone_size: .; d_call: .; v_call: TRBV27; cdr3_aa: ASSFAGSQGETQY
clone_size: .; d_call: TRBD1; v_call: TRBV29-1; cdr3_aa: SVEDTHSAGGDGYT
clone_size: .; d_call: .; v_call: TRBV11-3; cdr3_aa: ASSFGGLGEQY
clone_size: .; d_call: .; v_call: TRBV6-5; cdr3_aa: ASRRQGREAF
clone_size: .; d_call: .; v_call: TRBV5-1; cdr3_aa: ASSLGDHEQY
clone_size: .; d_call: TRBD2; v_call: TRBV19; cdr3_aa: ASSIRGLAGLTGELF